This T cell receptor beta chain comes out of a study of T cells after yellow fever vaccination. 5'RACE template switching produced TCR cDNA carrying a universal primer site and UMIs. TCRdb independently ran MiXCR on the 5' RACE reads; one entry per CDR3 protein. The sample lists some 240,000 distinct CDR3 sequences; around 4.9% were seen once. Points from the study as a whole: Researchers noted that a small share of clonotypes showed up in both CD4 and CD8 compartments.

CDR3 size: 16 residues. With V trimmed by 6 bases and J by 0 bases, 7 bases remained unmatched. This clonotype was counted at least ten times. Its specificity is unknown. This chain uses TRBV12-3 or TRBV12-4 with TRBJ2-1, with TRBD1 identical over 8 bases. This receptor was identified in a man younger than 35 who received the YFV17D yellow fever vaccine. Source: CD4+ T cells sorted from PBMCs, taken on the day of the yellow fever booster vaccination. The CDR3 DNA sequence: TGTGCCAGCAGAAAACCCACAGGGGGCTCCTACAATGAGCAGTTCTTC. Translated, it gives CASRKPTGGSYNEQFF.